The 25 T cell receptor beta chains reported below all come from one sample, sequenced in a study of T cell changes during pregnancy in multiple sclerosis. Repertoires were generated with immunoSEQ multiplex PCR, while TCRdb's copy carries only in-frame clones and drops some. The sample includes roughly 24,000 clones, over 75% seen only once; the top ten take 7.7%. Sample: CD8+ T cells from peripheral blood mononuclear cells, taken after pregnancy. The receptors derive from a female donor with multiple sclerosis, enrolled in a pregnancy study.

The V call is TRBV4-1, the J call TRBJ1-2; a possible D gene is TRBD1 (6 bases). Trimming took 1 base from V and 2 from J, leaving 8 bases between them. Looked up from germline, CDR1 is MGHRA and CDR2 is YSYEKL. The CDR3 covers 14 residues. Written as DNA, the CDR3 is TGCGCCAGCAGCCAAGCCGGGACAAACTATGGCTACACCTTC. Protein sequence: CASSQAGTNYGYTF.

The chain links TRBV11-2 to TRBJ2-7; D perhaps matches TRBD2 (7 bases). This CDR3 is 15 amino acids long. The germline V gene encodes CDR1 SGHAT and CDR2 FQNNGV. The V and J ends lost 2 bases and 4 bases respectively, with 15 bases between them. The CDR3 loop reads CASSLIGGRGYEQYF. The DNA for the CDR3 is TGTGCCAGCAGCTTAATCGGGGGGCGCGGTTACGAGCAGTACTTC. The full variable domain, in which reference TRBV11-2 and TRBJ2-7 provide the parts outside the CDR3, is EAGVAQSPRYKIIEKRQSVAFWCNPISGHATLYWYQQILGQGPKLLIQFQNNGVVDDSQLPKDRFSAERLKGVDSTLKIQPAKLEDSAVYLCASSLIGGRGYEQYFGPGTRLTVT.

The J gene is TRBJ2-7, the V gene TRBV5-4; D remains unclear. The length of the CDR3 is 14 residues. Germline CDR1 is SGHNT and CDR2 is YYREEE (reference sequence). Trimming removed 3 bases from V and 6 bases from J, with 16 bases in between. CDR3 sequence reads: CASSSLLGEAEQYF. The CDR3 DNA follows: TGTGCCAGCAGCTCACTCCTAGGAGAGGCCGAGCAGTACTTC.

The V and J genes are TRBV11-1 and TRBJ2-1; TRBD1 might be the D (5 bases). The CDR3 extends over 12 amino acids. The V and J ends lost 0 bases and 11 bases respectively, with 8 bases between them. In germline, CDR1 is SGHAT, CDR2 FQDESV (reference sequence). The CDR3 reads CASSLAGEKQFF. The CDR3 DNA is TGTGCCAGCAGCTTAGCAGGGGAAAAGCAGTTCTTC.

The chain couples TRBV28 to TRBJ2-1, with 7 nucleotides matching TRBD2. The CDR3 contains 18 residues. The J segment lost 4 bases and the V segment lost 4 bases, leaving 16 bases of the junction unmatched. Germline V gene sequence: CDR1 MDHEN, CDR2 SYDVKM. The CDR3 is CASSSPAYGREVYNEQFF. Here the CDR3 DNA reads TGTGCCAGCAGTTCACCAGCATACGGACGGGAGGTATACAATGAGCAGTTCTTC. The full variable domain, its missing parts supplied by reference TRBV28 and TRBJ2-1, is DVKVTQSSRYLVKRTGEKVFLECVQDMDHENMFWYRQDPGLGLRLIYFSYDVKMKEKGDIPEGYSVSREKKERFSLILESASTNQTSMYLCASSSPAYGREVYNEQFFGPGTRLTVL.

The rearrangement joins TRBV14 to TRBJ2-7; D perhaps matches TRBD2 (5 bases). This CDR3 has 15 residues. Trimming pared 4 bases from V and 2 bases from J, leaving 15 bases between. Germline assignment: CDR1 SGHDN and CDR2 FVKESK. The DNA of the CDR3 is TGTGCCAGCAGCCGCCCCGGCCCGGGAACCTACGAGCAGTACTTC. Its translation is CASSRPGPGTYEQYF.

CDR3 sequence: CASGRGTPYEQYF. CDR3 in DNA: TGTGCCAGCGGACGCGGGACCCCCTACGAGCAGTACTTC. The chain joins TRBV6-1 to TRBJ2-7, with a tentative D call TRBD2 (6 bases). This CDR3 contains 13 residues. The V gene's germline CDR1 is MNHNS and CDR2 SASEGT. Trimming shortened V by 8 bases and J by 2 bases, and 13 bases separated the two germline ends.

This chain connects TRBV13 to TRBJ2-2, with 9 bases that match TRBD1. CDR1 and CDR2 from the germline V gene are PRHDT and FYEKMQ (reference sequence). This CDR3 has 16 residues. The J segment lost 4 bases and the V segment lost 3 bases, leaving 6 bases of the junction unmatched. CDR3 DNA: TGTGCCAGCAGCTTGGGACAGGGAGGCGGCACCGGGGAGCTGTTTTTT. Protein product: CASSLGQGGGTGELFF.

This clone has a single count. This rearrangement joins TRBV29-1 to TRBJ2-2, with TRBD2 matching 8 bases. J lost 2 bases, V lost 5 bases, and 1 base had no gene match. This CDR3 comprises 13 residues. Germline V gene sequence: CDR1 SQVTM, CDR2 ANQGSEA. The CDR3 is CSVSGGNTGELFF. In DNA form, the CDR3 reads TGCAGCGTTAGCGGGGGAAACACCGGGGAGCTGTTTTTT.

The J gene is TRBJ2-7, the V gene TRBV9; D remains unclear. V lost 0 bases to trimming and J lost 4 bases, with 14 bases between them. Looked up from germline, CDR1 is SGDLS and CDR2 is YYNGEE. This CDR3 is built from 15 residues. The CDR3 DNA reads TGTGCCAGCAGCGTAGCTCCCCCCCTTCGGTACGAGCAGTACTTC. This gives the protein CASSVAPPLRYEQYF. Full variable domain (rest looked up from reference TRBV9 and TRBJ2-7): DSGVTQTPKHLITATGQRVTLRCSPRSGDLSVYWYQQSLDQGLQFLIQYYNGEERAKGNILERFSAQQFPDLHSELNLSSLELGDSALYFCASSVAPPLRYEQYFGPGTRLTVT.

This chain links TRBV9 with TRBJ1-2; D ambiguous. Looked up from germline, CDR1 is SGDLS and CDR2 is YYNGEE. Trimming removed 3 bases from V and 2 bases from J, with 8 bases in between. The CDR3 totals 13 residues. The DNA for the CDR3 is TGTGCCAGCAGCGGAGAGCTAAACTATGGCTACACCTTC. This sequence encodes CASSGELNYGYTF.

The sample holds a few counts of this clone. This chain links TRBV5-4 with TRBJ2-1; D is undetermined. The CDR3 is 13 residues long. The germline CDR1 and CDR2 sequences are SGHNT and YYREEE (reference sequence). V was trimmed by 2 bases and J by 9 bases, leaving 12 bases between them. The CDR3, as DNA: TGTGCCAGCAGCTTCGAACCCACAGCTGAGCAGTTCTTC. Translating it yields CASSFEPTAEQFF.

The chain combines TRBV27 with TRBJ2-7; D might be TRBD2 (6 bases). The germline CDR1 and CDR2 sequences are MNHEY and SMNVEV (reference sequence). The CDR3 sequence is 14 residues long. V shed 3 bases and J shed 0 bases, with 9 bases lying between them. CDR3 in amino acids: CASSFIGSSYEQYF. CDR3 nucleotides: TGTGCCAGCAGTTTTATCGGGAGCTCCTACGAGCAGTACTTC.

The chain uses TRBV5-1 and TRBJ1-6; 8 bases align to TRBD1. CDR1 SGHRS and CDR2 YFSETQ come from the germline V gene. V trimming: 1 base; J trimming: 8 bases; junction bases outside the gene matches: 11. This CDR3 is 17 amino acids long. CDR3 loop: CASSLTGTGEYDSPLHF. In nucleotides, the CDR3 is TGCGCCAGCAGCTTGACCGGGACAGGAGAGTATGATTCACCCCTCCACTTT.

The chain is built from TRBV4-1 and TRBJ2-3, with D tentatively TRBD2 (6 bases). The V end was cut by 0 bases, the J end by 0 bases, with 13 bases between. The CDR3 has 17 amino acids. From germline, CDR1 is MGHRA and CDR2 YSYEKL. This CDR3 is CASSQEGNGRSTDTQYF. CDR3 DNA: TGCGCCAGCAGCCAAGAAGGGAATGGGAGGAGCACAGATACGCAGTATTTT.

The chain recombines TRBV6-6 with TRBJ2-7; 10 bases align to TRBD1. The V and J ends lost 0 bases and 4 bases, in that order; junction bases with no gene match: 6. Germline CDR1 is MNHNY and CDR2 is SVGAGI (reference sequence). CDR3 length: 16 amino acids. CDR3 in DNA: TGTGCCAGCAGTTACTCGGACAGGGGGAGCCATTACGAGCAGTACTTC. It specifies CASSYSDRGSHYEQYF.

The rearrangement joins TRBV19 to TRBJ1-2, with D uncertain. The CDR3 is made up of 14 amino acids. Trimming removed 7 bases from V and 4 bases from J, with 16 bases in between. In germline, CDR1 is LNHDA, CDR2 SQIVND (reference sequence). In nucleotides, the CDR3 is TGTGCCAGTACCCCAGACGGCGGAACCTATGGCTACACCTTC. It encodes CASTPDGGTYGYTF.

The genes are TRBV6-1 and TRBJ2-7, with a weak D call TRBD2 (5 bases). Deletions cut 3 bases from V and 3 bases from J, with 9 bases between. Germline V gene lookup returns CDR1 MNHNS and CDR2 SASEGT. The CDR3 contains 13 residues. This chain's CDR3 is CASSDRDHYEQYF. For the CDR3, the DNA is TGTGCCAGCAGTGACCGGGATCACTACGAGCAGTACTTC.

CDR3 amino acids: CASSPSGTGALAKNIQYF. In nucleotides, the CDR3 is TGTGCCAGCAGCCCCTCCGGGACAGGGGCCTTAGCCAAAAACATTCAGTACTTC. This chain links TRBV4-2 with TRBJ2-4, with TRBD1 matching 10 bases. J gave up 0 bases and V 4 bases, and 9 bases lay outside the gene matches. CDR1 and CDR2 from the germline V gene are LGHNA and YNFKEQ. The CDR3 sequence is 18 residues long.

The rearrangement uses TRBV27 and TRBJ1-2; 8 bases match TRBD1. The length of the CDR3 is 14 residues. With 3 bases clipped from V and 2 bases from J, the junction kept 2 bases outside the gene matches. The germline V gene has CDR1 MNHEY and CDR2 SMNVEV (reference sequence). The DNA for the CDR3 is TGTGCCAGCAGTTTCGGACAGGGCAACTATGGCTACACCTTC. Residues: CASSFGQGNYGYTF.

The rearrangement links TRBV11-2 to TRBJ2-2; 9 nucleotides line up with TRBD2. V was clipped by 2 bases and J by 5 bases; unmatched bases: 12. Germline V lookup: CDR1 SGHAT, CDR2 FQNNGV. The CDR3 is made up of 18 amino acids. The CDR3 sequence: CASSLWGASGILTGELFF. CDR3 nucleotides: TGTGCCAGCAGCTTATGGGGGGCTAGCGGGATTTTAACCGGGGAGCTGTTTTTT.

This chain uses TRBV7-9 with TRBJ2-1; 7 bases agree with TRBD1. Germline CDR1 reads SEHNR; CDR2 reads FQNEAQ (reference sequence). This CDR3 is 16 amino acids long. V shed 5 bases, J shed 4 bases, and the junction held 11 bases outside the gene matches. The CDR3 DNA reads as TGTGCCAGCAGCCTCTCGAACAGGGGAGTGTACAATGAGCAGTTCTTC. This translates into CASSLSNRGVYNEQFF.

The chain has TRBV5-6 and TRBJ2-1; 9 bases are shared with TRBD2. Trimming at V came to 1 base and at J to 5 bases, leaving 4 bases not matched to a gene. Germline CDR1 SGHDT, CDR2 YYEEEE. The CDR3 covers 15 residues. For the CDR3, the DNA is TGTGCCAGCAGCTTGCAGCGGGAGGACCACAATGAGCAGTTCTTC. Encoded protein: CASSLQREDHNEQFF. The variable domain in full, with the rest retrieved from reference TRBV5-6 and TRBJ2-1, is DAGVTQSPTHLIKTRGQQVTLRCSPKSGHDTVSWYQQALGQGPQFIFQYYEEEERQRGNFPDRFSGHQFPNYSSELNVNALLLGDSALYLCASSLQREDHNEQFFGPGTRLTVL.

The chain employs TRBV9 and TRBJ2-7; D uncertain. The CDR3 has 13 residues. Trimming shortened V by 0 bases and J by 3 bases, and 7 bases separated the two germline ends. Germline V lookup: CDR1 SGDLS, CDR2 YYNGEE. In nucleotides, the CDR3 is TGTGCCAGCAGCGTAGGAGCGAACTACGAGCAGTACTTC. Its protein is CASSVGANYEQYF.

The chain couples TRBV25-1 to TRBJ1-4; D is perhaps TRBD1 (6 bases). Trimming removed 0 bases at V and 14 bases at J, with 13 bases between. Per the germline V gene, CDR1 is MGHDK and CDR2 is SYGVNS. The CDR3 is 13 residues long. CDR3 in amino acids: CASSEYTPGHLFF. The CDR3 bases are TGTGCCAGCAGTGAATATACTCCGGGACACCTGTTTTTT. The variable domain in full, completed from reference TRBV25-1 and TRBJ1-4, reads EADIYQTPRYLVIGTGKKITLECSQTMGHDKMYWYQQDPGMELHLIHYSYGVNSTEKGDLSSESTVSRIRTEHFPLTLESARPSHTSQYLCASSEYTPGHLFFGSGTQLSVL.